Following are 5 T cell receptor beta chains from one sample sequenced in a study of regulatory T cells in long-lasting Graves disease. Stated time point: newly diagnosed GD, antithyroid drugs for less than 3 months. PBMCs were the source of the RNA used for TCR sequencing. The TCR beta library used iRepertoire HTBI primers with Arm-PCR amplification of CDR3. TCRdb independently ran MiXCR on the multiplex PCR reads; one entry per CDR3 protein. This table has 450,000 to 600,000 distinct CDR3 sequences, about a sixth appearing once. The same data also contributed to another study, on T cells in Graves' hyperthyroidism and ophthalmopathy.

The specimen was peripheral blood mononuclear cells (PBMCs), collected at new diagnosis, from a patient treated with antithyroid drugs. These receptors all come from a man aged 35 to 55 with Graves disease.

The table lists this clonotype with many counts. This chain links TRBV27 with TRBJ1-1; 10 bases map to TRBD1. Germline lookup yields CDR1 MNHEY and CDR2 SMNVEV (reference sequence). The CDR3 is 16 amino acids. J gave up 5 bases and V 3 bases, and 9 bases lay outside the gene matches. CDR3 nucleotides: TGTGCCAGCAGTTTGTCACCGGGACAGGGGAGGACTGAAGCTTTCTTT. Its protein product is CASSLSPGQGRTEAFF.

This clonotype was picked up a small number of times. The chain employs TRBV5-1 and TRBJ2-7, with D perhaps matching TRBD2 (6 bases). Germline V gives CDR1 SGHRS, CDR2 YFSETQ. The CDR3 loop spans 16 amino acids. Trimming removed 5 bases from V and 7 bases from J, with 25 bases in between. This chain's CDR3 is CASRPGGRVWEGEQYF. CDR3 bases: TGCGCCAGCAGGCCCGGGGGACGCGTCTGGGAAGGGGAGCAGTACTTC.

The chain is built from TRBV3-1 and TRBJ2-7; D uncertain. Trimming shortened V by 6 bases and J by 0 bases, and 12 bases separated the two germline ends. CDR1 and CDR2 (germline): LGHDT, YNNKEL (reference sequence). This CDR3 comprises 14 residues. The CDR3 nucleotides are TGTGCCAGCAGTCCCTGGGCCCGCTCCTACGAGCAGTACTTC. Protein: CASSPWARSYEQYF.

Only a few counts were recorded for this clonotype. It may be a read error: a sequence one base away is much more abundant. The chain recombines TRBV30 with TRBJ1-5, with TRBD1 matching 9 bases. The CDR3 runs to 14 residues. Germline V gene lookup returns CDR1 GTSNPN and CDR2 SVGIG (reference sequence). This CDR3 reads CAWSPGQGRQPRHF. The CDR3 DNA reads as TGTGCCTGGAGCCCTGGACAGGGGAGACAGCCCCGGCATTTT.

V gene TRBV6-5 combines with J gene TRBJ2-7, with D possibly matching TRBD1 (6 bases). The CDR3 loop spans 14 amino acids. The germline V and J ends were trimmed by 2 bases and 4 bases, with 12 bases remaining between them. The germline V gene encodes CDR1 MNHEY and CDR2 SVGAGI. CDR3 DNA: TGTGCCAGCAGTTACGCAGGGGACCGATACGAGCAGTACTTC. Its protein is CASSYAGDRYEQYF.